Sequencing of this TCR beta chain was carried out in a study of shared clonotypes between healthy human individuals. As for this clone: The antigen is not known. Distinct nucleotide sequences in the sample also encode this CDR3.

Healthy HIV-negative adults with no recent acute infections or vaccinations were recruited as donors. Naive CD45RA+ and memory CD45RA-negative subsets were split from CD4+ cells. Study findings and constraints: The sharing of 4.5% to 6.5% of naive CD4 clonotypes was seen across several donors.

CDR3 length: 13 residues. The ends were cut back, 5 bases at V and 4 bases at J, with 8 bases in the middle. Germline CDR1 is SGHTA and CDR2 is FQGNSA. In the original workflow: Junction-only immunoSEQ sequences carried no quality scores, so filtering differed. Produced via immunoSEQ multiplex PCR; TCRdb's table is partial and in-frame only. From that table come the V and J calls and clone size; the DNA was used to work out D and trimming. The table shows over 2 million clones, with 85% to 95% occurring only once. The source is a man between 18 and 29 years old in good health. Some clones in this sample may be carry-over from other donors' samples. This rearrangement joins TRBV7-2 to TRBJ1-4, with D perhaps TRBD1 (6 bases). The source material was naive CD4+ T cells from PBMCs. As for subset: CD45RA+ positively selected. The CDR3 bases are TGTGCCAGCAGCAGAGGGGGTAATGAAAAACTGTTTTTT. It specifies CASSRGGNEKLFF.